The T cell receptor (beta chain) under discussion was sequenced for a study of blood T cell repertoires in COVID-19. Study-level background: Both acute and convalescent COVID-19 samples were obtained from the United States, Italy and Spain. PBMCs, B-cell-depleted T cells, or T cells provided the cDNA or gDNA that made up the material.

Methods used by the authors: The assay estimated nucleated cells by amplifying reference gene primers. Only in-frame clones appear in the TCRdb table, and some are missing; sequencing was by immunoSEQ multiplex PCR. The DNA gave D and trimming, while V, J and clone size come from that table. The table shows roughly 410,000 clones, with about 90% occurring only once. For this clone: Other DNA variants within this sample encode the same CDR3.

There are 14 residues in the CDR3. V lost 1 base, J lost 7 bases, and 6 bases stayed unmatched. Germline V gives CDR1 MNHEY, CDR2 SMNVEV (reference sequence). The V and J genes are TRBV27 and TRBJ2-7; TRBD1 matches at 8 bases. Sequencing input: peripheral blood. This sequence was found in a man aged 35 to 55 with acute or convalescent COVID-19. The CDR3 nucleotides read TGTGCCAGCAGTTTATGGCAGGGGGCTGGTGAGCAGTACTTC. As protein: CASSLWQGAGEQYF.